This T cell receptor beta chain was retrieved from a study of naive and memory T cell subsets. General study findings and limits: Naive and memory repertoire findings lacked a ground truth for validation.

Of note for this clonotype: Its antigen is still unknown.

An equimolar mix of two oligonucleotides served as the beta constant-region primer for TRBC1 and TRBC2. Nested alpha and beta constant-region primers with the SP2 primer drove four PCR rounds on ligated cDNA. Each CDR3 protein is one row after TCRdb ran MiXCR on the UMI-ligation and nested PCR reads. The sample consists of under 150,000 distinct CDR3 sequences, about 15% of them appearing once. The CDR3 is 11 residues long. V lost 10 bases, J lost 2 bases, and 8 bases lay in between. CDR1 SGHDN and CDR2 FVKESK come from the germline V gene. The gene calls are TRBV14 and TRBJ1-1; D is unresolved. The sequenced sample was naive CD4+ T cells from blood. This clonotype was sampled from a human donor in good health. The CDR3 here is CATQANTEAFF. In nucleotides, the CDR3 is TGTGCCACTCAGGCCAACACTGAAGCTTTCTTT.